This T cell receptor (beta chain) was observed in a study of T cell changes during pregnancy in multiple sclerosis. The CDR3 spans 15 residues. CDR1 is SGHRS, CDR2 YFSETQ, per germline. V lost 7 bases to trimming and J lost 0 bases; unmatched junction nucleotides: 9. The repertoire was sequenced with immunoSEQ multiplex PCR; TCRdb's copy has only in-frame clones and lacks some. The data show around 96,000 clones, nearly 95% seen once. This TCR was sampled from a female donor in good health, enrolled as a control in a pregnancy study. This sample comprised peripheral blood, obtained after pregnancy. This sequence joins TRBV5-1 and TRBJ1-2; 7 bases fit TRBD1. CDR3 coding DNA: TGCGCCAGCTGGGGGACAGAAAAATCTAACTATGGCTACACCTTC. Its protein product is CASWGTEKSNYGYTF.